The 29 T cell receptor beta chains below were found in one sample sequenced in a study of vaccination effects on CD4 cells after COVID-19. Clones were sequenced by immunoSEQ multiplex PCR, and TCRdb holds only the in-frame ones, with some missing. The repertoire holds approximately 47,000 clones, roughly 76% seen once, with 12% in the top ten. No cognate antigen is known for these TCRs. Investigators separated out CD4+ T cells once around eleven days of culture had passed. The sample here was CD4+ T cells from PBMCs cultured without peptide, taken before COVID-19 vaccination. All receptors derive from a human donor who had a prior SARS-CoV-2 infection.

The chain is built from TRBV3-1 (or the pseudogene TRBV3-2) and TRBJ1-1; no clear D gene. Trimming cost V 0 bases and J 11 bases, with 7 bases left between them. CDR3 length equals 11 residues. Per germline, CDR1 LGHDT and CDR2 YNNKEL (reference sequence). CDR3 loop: CASSQEGGAFF. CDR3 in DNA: TGTGCCAGCAGCCAAGAGGGTGGGGCTTTCTTT.

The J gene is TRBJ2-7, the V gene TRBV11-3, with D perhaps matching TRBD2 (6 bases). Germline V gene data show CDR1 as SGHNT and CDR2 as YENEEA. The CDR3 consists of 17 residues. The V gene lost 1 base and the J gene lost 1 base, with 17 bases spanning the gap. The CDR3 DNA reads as TGTGCCAGCAGCTTAGGGGGGAGGACACAATCATCCTACGAGCAGTACTTC. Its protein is CASSLGGRTQSSYEQYF.

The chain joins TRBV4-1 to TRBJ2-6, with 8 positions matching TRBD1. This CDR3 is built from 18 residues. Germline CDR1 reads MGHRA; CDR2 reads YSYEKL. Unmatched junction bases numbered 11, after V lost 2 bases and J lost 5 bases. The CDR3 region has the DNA TGCGCCAGCAGCCAACCACCGCTGGACAGGGCGCGGGCCAACGTCCTGACTTTC. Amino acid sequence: CASSQPPLDRARANVLTF.

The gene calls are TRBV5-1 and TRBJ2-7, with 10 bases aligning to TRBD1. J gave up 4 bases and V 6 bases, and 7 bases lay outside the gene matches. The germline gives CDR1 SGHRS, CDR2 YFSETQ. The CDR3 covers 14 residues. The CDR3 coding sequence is TGCGCCAGCACCACCGGGACAGGGGAATACGAGCAGTACTTC. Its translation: CASTTGTGEYEQYF.

CDR3 loop: CASTNFRDTEAFF. For the CDR3, the DNA is TGTGCCAGCACCAATTTCAGGGACACTGAAGCTTTCTTT. The chain couples TRBV12-3 or TRBV12-4 to TRBJ1-1; perhaps TRBD1 as D (5 bases). The CDR3 consists of 13 residues. The V and J ends lost 7 bases and 3 bases respectively, with 12 bases between them.

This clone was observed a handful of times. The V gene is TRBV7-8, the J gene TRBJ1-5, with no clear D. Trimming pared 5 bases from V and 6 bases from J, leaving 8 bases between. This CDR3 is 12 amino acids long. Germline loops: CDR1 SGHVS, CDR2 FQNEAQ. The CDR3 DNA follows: TGTGCCAGCAGCCCCTTCGGTCAGCCCCAGCATTTT. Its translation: CASSPFGQPQHF. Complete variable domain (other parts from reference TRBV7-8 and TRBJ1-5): GAGVSQSPRYKVAKRGQDVALRCDPISGHVSLFWYQQALGQGPEFLTYFQNEAQLDKSGLPSDRFFAERPEGSVSTLKIQRTQQEDSAVYLCASSPFGQPQHFGDGTRLSIL.

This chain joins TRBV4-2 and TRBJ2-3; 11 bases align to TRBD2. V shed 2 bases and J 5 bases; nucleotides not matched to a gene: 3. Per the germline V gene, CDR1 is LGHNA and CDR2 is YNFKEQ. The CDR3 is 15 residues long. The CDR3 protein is CASSQLAGGLDTQYF. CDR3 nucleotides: TGTGCCAGCAGCCAATTAGCGGGGGGGCTAGATACGCAGTATTTT.

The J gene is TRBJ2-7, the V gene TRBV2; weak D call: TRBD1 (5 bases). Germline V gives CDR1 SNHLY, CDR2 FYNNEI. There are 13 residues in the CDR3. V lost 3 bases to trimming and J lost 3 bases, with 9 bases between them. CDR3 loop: CASSDADIYEQYF. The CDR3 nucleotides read TGTGCCAGCAGTGACGCGGACATCTACGAGCAGTACTTC. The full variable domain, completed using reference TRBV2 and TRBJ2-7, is EPEVTQTPSHQVTQMGQEVILRCVPISNHLYFYWYRQILGQKVEFLVSFYNNEISEKSEIFDDQFSVERPDGSNFTLKIRSTKLEDSAMYFCASSDADIYEQYFGPGTRLTVT.

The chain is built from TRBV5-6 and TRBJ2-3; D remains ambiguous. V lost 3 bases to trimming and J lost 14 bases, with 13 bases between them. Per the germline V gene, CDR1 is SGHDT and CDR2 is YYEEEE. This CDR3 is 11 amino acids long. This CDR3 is CASSSRSRRYF. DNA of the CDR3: TGTGCCAGCAGCTCACGGTCCCGACGGTATTTT.

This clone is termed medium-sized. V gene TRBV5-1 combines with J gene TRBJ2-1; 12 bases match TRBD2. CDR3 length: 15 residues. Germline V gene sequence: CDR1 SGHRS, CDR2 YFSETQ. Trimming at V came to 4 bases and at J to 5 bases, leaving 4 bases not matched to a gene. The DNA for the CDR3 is TGCGCCAGCAGCCGTCGACTAGCGGGAGACAATGAGCAGTTCTTC. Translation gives CASSRRLAGDNEQFF.

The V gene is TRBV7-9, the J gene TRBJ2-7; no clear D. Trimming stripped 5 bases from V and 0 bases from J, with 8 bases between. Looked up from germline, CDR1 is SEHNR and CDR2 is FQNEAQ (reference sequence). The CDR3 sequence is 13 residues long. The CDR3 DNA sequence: TGTGCCAGCAGCCCCAGATCCTCCTACGAGCAGTACTTC. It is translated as CASSPRSSYEQYF.

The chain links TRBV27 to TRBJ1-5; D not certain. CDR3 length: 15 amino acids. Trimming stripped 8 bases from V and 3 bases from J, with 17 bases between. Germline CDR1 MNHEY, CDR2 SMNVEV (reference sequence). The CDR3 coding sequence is TGTGCCAGCTGTAGTCTATTGGCGCCCAATCAGCCCCAGCATTTT. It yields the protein CASCSLLAPNQPQHF.

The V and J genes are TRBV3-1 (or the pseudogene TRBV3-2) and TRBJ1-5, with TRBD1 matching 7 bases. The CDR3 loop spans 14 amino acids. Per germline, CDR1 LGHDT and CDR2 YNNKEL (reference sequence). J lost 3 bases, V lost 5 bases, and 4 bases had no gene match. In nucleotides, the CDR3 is TGTGCCAGCAGCGGTGGACAGGTCAATCAGCCCCAGCATTTT. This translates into CASSGGQVNQPQHF.

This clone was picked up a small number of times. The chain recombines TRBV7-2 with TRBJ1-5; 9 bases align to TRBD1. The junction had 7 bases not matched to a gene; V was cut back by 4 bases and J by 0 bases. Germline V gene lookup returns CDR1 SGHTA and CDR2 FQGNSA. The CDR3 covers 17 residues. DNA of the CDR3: TGTGCCAGCAGCTCTCGGACAGGGGCCAATAGCAATCAGCCCCAGCATTTT. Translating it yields CASSSRTGANSNQPQHF.

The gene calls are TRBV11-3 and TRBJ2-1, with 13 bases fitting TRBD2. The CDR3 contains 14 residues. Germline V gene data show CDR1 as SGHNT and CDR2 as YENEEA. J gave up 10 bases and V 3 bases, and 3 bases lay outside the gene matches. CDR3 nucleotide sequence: TGTGCCAGCAGCTTTGAGACTAGCGGGAGGGAGCAGTTCTTC. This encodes CASSFETSGREQFF.

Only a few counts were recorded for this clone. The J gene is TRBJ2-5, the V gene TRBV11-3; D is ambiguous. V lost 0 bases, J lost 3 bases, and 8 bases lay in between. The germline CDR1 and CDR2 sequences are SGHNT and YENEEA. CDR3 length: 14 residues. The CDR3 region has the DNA TGTGCCAGCAGCTTAGAGGATTGGAAAGAGACCCAGTACTTC. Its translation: CASSLEDWKETQYF.

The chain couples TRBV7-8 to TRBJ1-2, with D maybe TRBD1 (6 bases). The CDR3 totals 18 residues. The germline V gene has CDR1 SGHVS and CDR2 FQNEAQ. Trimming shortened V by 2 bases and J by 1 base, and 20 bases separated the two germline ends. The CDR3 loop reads CASSLRVVKGEFNYGYTF. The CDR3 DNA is TGTGCCAGCAGCTTACGGGTGGTGAAGGGGGAGTTTAACTATGGCTACACCTTC.

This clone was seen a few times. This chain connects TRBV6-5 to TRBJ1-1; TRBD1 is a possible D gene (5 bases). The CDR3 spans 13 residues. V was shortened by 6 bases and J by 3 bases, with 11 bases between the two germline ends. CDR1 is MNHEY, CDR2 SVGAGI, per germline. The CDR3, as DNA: TGTGCCAGCAGAGAGGGGCTTTACACTGAAGCTTTCTTT. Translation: CASREGLYTEAFF.

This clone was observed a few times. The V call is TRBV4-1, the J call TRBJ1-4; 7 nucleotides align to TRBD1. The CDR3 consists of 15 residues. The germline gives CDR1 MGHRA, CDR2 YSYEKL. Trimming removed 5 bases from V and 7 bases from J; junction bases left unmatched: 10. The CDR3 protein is CASSVSGTVREKLFF. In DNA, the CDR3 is TGCGCCAGCAGCGTCTCCGGGACAGTGCGTGAAAAACTGTTTTTT.

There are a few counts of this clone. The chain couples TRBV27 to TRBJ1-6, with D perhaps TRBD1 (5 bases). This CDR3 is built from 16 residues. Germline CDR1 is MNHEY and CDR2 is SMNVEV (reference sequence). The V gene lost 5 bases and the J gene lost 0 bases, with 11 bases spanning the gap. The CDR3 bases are TGTGCCAGCAGTACCCGCGGGGGCTCCTATAATTCACCCCTCCACTTT. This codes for CASSTRGGSYNSPLHF.

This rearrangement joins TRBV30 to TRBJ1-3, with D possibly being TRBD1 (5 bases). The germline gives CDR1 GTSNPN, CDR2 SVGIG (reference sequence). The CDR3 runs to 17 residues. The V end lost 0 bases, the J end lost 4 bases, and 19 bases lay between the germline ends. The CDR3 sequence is CAWSVGGGNLWGNTIYF. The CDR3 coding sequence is TGTGCCTGGAGTGTCGGGGGGGGAAACTTGTGGGGAAACACCATATATTTT. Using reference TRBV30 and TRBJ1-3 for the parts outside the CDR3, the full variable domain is SQTIHQWPATLVQPVGSPLSLECTVEGTSNPNLYWYRQAAGRGLQLLFYSVGIGQISSEVPQNLSASRPQDRQFILSSKKLLLSDSGFYLCAWSVGGGNLWGNTIYFGEGSWLTVV.

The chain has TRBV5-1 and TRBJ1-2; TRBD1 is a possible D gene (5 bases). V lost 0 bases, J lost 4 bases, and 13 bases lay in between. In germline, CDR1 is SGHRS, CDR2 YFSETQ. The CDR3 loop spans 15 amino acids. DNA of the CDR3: TGCGCCAGCAGCTTGGAAGTGGGGCGCGCCTATGGCTACACCTTC. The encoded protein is CASSLEVGRAYGYTF.

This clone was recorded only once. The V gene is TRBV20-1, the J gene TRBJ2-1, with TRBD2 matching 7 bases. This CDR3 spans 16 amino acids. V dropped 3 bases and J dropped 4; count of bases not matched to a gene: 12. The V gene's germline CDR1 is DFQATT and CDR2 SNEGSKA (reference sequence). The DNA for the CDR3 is TGCAGTGCTAGTTCGGGAGGTATCAAAATTTACAATGAGCAGTTCTTC. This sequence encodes CSASSGGIKIYNEQFF.

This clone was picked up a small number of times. CDR3 loop: CASSQSGTYGYTF. The CDR3 DNA reads TGTGCCAGCAGCCAATCAGGGACCTATGGCTACACCTTC. The V gene is TRBV3-1 (or the pseudogene TRBV3-2), the J gene TRBJ1-2, with D perhaps TRBD1 (5 bases). The CDR3 consists of 13 residues. Germline V gives CDR1 LGHDT, CDR2 YNNKEL (reference sequence). Trimming took off 2 bases at V and 4 bases at J, with 8 bases between the two ends.

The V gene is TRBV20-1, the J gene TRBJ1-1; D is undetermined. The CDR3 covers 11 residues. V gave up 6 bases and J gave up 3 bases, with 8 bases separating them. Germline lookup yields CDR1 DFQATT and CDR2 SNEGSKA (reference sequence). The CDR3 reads CSASVDTEAFF. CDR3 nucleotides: TGCAGTGCGTCAGTGGACACTGAAGCTTTCTTT.

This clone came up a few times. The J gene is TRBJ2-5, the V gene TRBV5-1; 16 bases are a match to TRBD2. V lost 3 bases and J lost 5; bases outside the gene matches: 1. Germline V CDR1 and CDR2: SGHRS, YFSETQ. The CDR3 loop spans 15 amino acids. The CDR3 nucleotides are TGCGCCAGCAGCTCGGGACTAGCGGGAGGGGAGACCCAGTACTTC. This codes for CASSSGLAGGETQYF.

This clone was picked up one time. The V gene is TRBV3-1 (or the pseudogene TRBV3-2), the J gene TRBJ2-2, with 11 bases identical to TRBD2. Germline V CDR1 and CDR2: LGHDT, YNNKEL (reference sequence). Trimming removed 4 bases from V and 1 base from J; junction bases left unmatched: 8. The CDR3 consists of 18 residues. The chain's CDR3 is CASSPRFLAGGNTGELFF. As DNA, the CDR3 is TGTGCCAGCAGCCCGCGATTCCTAGCGGGGGGGAACACCGGGGAGCTGTTTTTT.

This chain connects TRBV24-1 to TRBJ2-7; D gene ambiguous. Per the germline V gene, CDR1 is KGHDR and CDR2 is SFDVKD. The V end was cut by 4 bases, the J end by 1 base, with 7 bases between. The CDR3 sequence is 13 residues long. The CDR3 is CATSERESYEQYF. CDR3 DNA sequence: TGTGCCACCAGTGAAAGGGAATCCTACGAGCAGTACTTC.

The CDR3, as DNA: TGTGCCAGCAGTGTTAAGTGGGACACTGAAGCTTTCTTT. It encodes CASSVKWDTEAFF. V gene TRBV2 combines with J gene TRBJ1-1; no clear D gene. The CDR3 sequence is 13 residues long. Germline V gene sequence: CDR1 SNHLY, CDR2 FYNNEI. V shed 4 bases and J shed 3 bases, with 9 bases lying between them.